Listed here are 13 T cell receptor beta chains from one sample, sequenced in a study of shared T cell receptors in the human thymus (dated by TCRdb to about 2021). Library method: the immunoSEQ multiplex PCR assay. The clones in this table, taken by TCRdb from immuneACCESS, are in-frame only. Not every clone is retained; where verified, under half of the shortfall comes from an unresolved V gene, and the cause of the rest is unknown. This sample has hundreds of thousands of clones in its table, and more than 70% of those were observed once. Clones ranked in the top ten supply roughly 0.0086% of the sample. The same sample was also studied in work on human thymus T cells.

Sequencing was done on a sample of thymocytes. Receptor source: a boy younger than two with a congenital heart defect. Donor details come from another sample of the same person, matched by shared clones.

The rearrangement joins TRBV5-3 to TRBJ1-2; D gene uncertain. TRBV5-3 carries the ORF label, with uncertain function. The CDR3 covers 11 residues. V was clipped by 4 bases and J by 4 bases, with 5 bases between them. CDR3 coding DNA: TGTGCCAGAAGCCATGTCTATGGCTACACCTTC. Protein: CARSHVYGYTF.

V and J are TRBV28 and TRBJ1-2; 9 bases line up with TRBD1. The ends lost 7 bases at V and 7 bases at J; junction bases unmatched: 10. This CDR3 has 14 amino acids. CDR1 MDHEN and CDR2 SYDVKM come from the germline V gene. CDR3 in amino acids: CASTLGQGKSGYTF. As DNA, the CDR3 is TGTGCCAGCACCCTGGGACAGGGAAAGAGTGGCTACACCTTC.

The chain links TRBV30 to TRBJ2-7; 9 bases map to TRBD1. Looked up from germline, CDR1 is GTSNPN and CDR2 is SVGIG (reference sequence). J was trimmed by 2 bases and V by 2 bases; bases with no gene match: 13. CDR3 length: 17 residues. CDR3 amino acids: CAWSLGGQGIQAYEQYF. CDR3 DNA sequence: TGTGCCTGGAGTCTTGGGGGACAGGGAATTCAGGCCTACGAGCAGTACTTC.

The chain couples TRBV4-1 to TRBJ2-7, with D possibly being TRBD1 (6 bases). This CDR3 has 14 amino acids. CDR1 and CDR2 from the germline V gene are MGHRA and YSYEKL. Trimming cost V 5 bases and J 0 bases, with 11 bases left between them. The CDR3, as DNA: TGCGCCAGCAGCTCGGACAGTTCCTCCTACGAGCAGTACTTC. This encodes CASSSDSSSYEQYF.

The chain couples TRBV19 to TRBJ1-4; tentative D call: TRBD1 (5 bases). Trimming took off 6 bases at V and 3 bases at J, with 8 bases between the two ends. The germline V gene has CDR1 LNHDA and CDR2 SQIVND (reference sequence). This CDR3 contains 13 residues. Written as DNA, the CDR3 is TGTGCCAGTAGGGGGGAGGCTAATGAAAAACTGTTTTTT. Its protein product is CASRGEANEKLFF.

This rearrangement joins TRBV12-5 to TRBJ2-7; D not resolved. This CDR3 has 15 residues. Germline CDR1 reads LGHNT; CDR2 reads FRNRAP. Trimming left V 0 bases short and J 1 base short, with 10 bases between. The CDR3 sequence: CASGLVMTESYEQYF. CDR3 bases: TGTGCTAGTGGTTTGGTAATGACTGAATCCTACGAGCAGTACTTC.

The genes are TRBV25-1 and TRBJ2-5; TRBD2 matches at 11 bases. Germline-derived CDR1 and CDR2 are MGHDK and SYGVNS. The ends lost 5 bases at V and 5 bases at J; junction bases unmatched: 7. The CDR3 totals 15 residues. CDR3 amino acids: CASSRSGRAEETQYF. The CDR3 DNA is TGTGCCAGCAGTCGTAGCGGGAGGGCCGAGGAGACCCAGTACTTC. Filled out from reference TRBV25-1 and TRBJ2-5, the complete variable domain reads EADIYQTPRYLVIGTGKKITLECSQTMGHDKMYWYQQDPGMELHLIHYSYGVNSTEKGDLSSESTVSRIRTEHFPLTLESARPSHTSQYLCASSRSGRAEETQYFGPGTRLLVL.

The V and J genes are TRBV29-1 and TRBJ2-1; D unresolved. V was clipped by 5 bases and J by 0 bases, with 8 bases between them. This CDR3 comprises 13 residues. Germline CDR1 and CDR2: SQVTM and ANQGSEA. CDR3: CSVFQDSYNEQFF. CDR3 bases: TGCAGCGTTTTTCAGGACTCCTACAATGAGCAGTTCTTC.

The V call is TRBV5-1, the J call TRBJ1-2; 12 bases fit TRBD1. The CDR3 is 15 residues long. CDR1 and CDR2 (germline): SGHRS, YFSETQ. V lost 2 bases and J lost 6; bases outside the gene matches: 5. Here the CDR3 DNA reads TGCGCCAGCAGCTTTACCGGGACAGGGGGCAATGGCTACACCTTC. It is translated as CASSFTGTGGNGYTF.

The rearrangement links TRBV7-9 to TRBJ1-5; 10 nucleotides line up with TRBD1. The germline gives CDR1 SEHNR, CDR2 FQNEAQ (reference sequence). V shed 5 bases, J shed 4 bases, and the junction held 2 bases outside the gene matches. The CDR3 totals 14 residues. The CDR3 spells CASSQDRGNQPQHF. The CDR3, as DNA: TGTGCCAGCAGCCAGGACAGGGGGAATCAGCCCCAGCATTTT.

The chain joins TRBV27 to TRBJ2-7, with 10 positions matching TRBD1. This CDR3 contains 15 residues. The V gene end was trimmed by 6 bases and the J gene end by 0 bases; junction bases not matched to a gene: 5. Germline V gene lookup returns CDR1 MNHEY and CDR2 SMNVEV (reference sequence). In DNA form, the CDR3 reads TGTGCCAGCAGACCGACAGGGGGCTTCTCCTACGAGCAGTACTTC. Translated, it gives CASRPTGGFSYEQYF.

V gene TRBV5-1 combines with J gene TRBJ2-2; TRBD2 matches at 10 bases. The CDR3 sequence is 18 residues long. Germline loops: CDR1 SGHRS, CDR2 YFSETQ. V dropped 6 bases and J dropped 0; count of bases not matched to a gene: 11. The CDR3 DNA follows: TGCGCCAGCATGGGGCCTAGCGGGAGCCACGCGAACACCGGGGAGCTGTTTTTT. Its protein is CASMGPSGSHANTGELFF.

For the CDR3, the DNA is TGTGCCAGTAGTATAAGGGGGGGCGTCGTCCCTGGTCAGCCCCAGCATTTT. This encodes CASSIRGGVVPGQPQHF. This sequence joins TRBV19 and TRBJ1-5; maybe TRBD1 (6 bases). Trimming took 2 bases from V and 6 from J, leaving 20 bases between them. Germline V gives CDR1 LNHDA, CDR2 SQIVND (reference sequence). The CDR3 runs to 17 residues. Full variable domain (rest looked up from reference TRBV19 and TRBJ1-5): DGGITQSPKYLFRKEGQNVTLSCEQNLNHDAMYWYRQDPGQGLRLIYYSQIVNDFQKGDIAEGYSVSREKKESFPLTVTSAQKNPTAFYLCASSIRGGVVPGQPQHFGDGTRLSIL.